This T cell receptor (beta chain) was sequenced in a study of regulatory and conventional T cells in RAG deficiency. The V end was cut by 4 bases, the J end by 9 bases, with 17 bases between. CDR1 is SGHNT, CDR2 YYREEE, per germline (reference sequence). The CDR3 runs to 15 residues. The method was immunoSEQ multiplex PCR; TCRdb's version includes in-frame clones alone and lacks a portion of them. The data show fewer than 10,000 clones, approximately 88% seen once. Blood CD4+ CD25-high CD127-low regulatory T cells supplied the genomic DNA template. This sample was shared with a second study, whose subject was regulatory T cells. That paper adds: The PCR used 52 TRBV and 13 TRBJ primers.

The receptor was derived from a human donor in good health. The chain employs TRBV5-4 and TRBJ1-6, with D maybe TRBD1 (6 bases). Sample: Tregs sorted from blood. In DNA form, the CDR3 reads TGTGCCAGCAGCGCCAAACAGGGTAGCGCTTCACCCCTCCACTTT. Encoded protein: CASSAKQGSASPLHF.